This TCR beta chain was recovered during a study of blood T cell repertoires in COVID-19. Study summary: Spain, Italy and the United States supplied samples that represented acute and convalescent COVID-19. In each case, the material was cDNA or gDNA derived from T cells, B-cell-depleted T cells, or PBMCs.

To note about this clone: The sample holds other DNA sequences that translate to the same CDR3.

In the study's own analysis: Amplification from reference gene primers served as the basis for estimated nucleated cell counts. Sequenced by immunoSEQ multiplex PCR; TCRdb stores in-frame clones only, minus some. That table supplies the V and J calls and clone size; D and trimming were determined from the DNA. The repertoire holds approximately 300,000 clones, with 89% as singletons. In germline, CDR1 is MNHEY, CDR2 SMNVEV (reference sequence). V trimming: 3 bases; J trimming: 2 bases; junction bases outside the gene matches: 6. This CDR3 has 15 amino acids. The V gene is TRBV27, the J gene TRBJ1-2; 7 nucleotides line up with TRBD1. This sequence originates from a man aged 18 to 30 who had recovered from COVID-19. The source material was peripheral blood. The CDR3 coding sequence is TGTGCCAGCAGTTTGTCCCCGACAGGGAACTATGGCTACACCTTC. Amino acids: CASSLSPTGNYGYTF.